This T cell receptor beta chain was identified in a study of response to subunit inactivated influenza vaccine. General study findings and limits: Authors suggested each seasonal flu vaccination may recruit only limited numbers of new T cells.

CDR1 is SGHRS, CDR2 YFSETQ, per germline. CDR3 length: 19 amino acids. The J segment lost 7 bases and the V segment lost 6 bases, leaving 22 bases of the junction unmatched. This clonotype was detected ten times or more. Its specificity is not known. TCRdb fed the RT-PCR reads into MiXCR, producing one record per CDR3 protein. The sample comprises 550,000 to 800,000 distinct CDR3 sequences, about a sixth of which are singletons, and approximately 10% rests with the top ten. The material was PBMCs from blood, obtained 12 days after vaccination. The source is a man aged 50 to 60 who received an inactivated influenza vaccine. The rearrangement joins TRBV5-1 to TRBJ2-1; TRBD2 matches at 10 bases. CDR3 residues: CASIQTPPLTGTSANEQFF. CDR3 DNA: TGCGCCAGCATCCAGACTCCCCCCTTAACCGGGACTAGCGCTAATGAGCAGTTCTTC.